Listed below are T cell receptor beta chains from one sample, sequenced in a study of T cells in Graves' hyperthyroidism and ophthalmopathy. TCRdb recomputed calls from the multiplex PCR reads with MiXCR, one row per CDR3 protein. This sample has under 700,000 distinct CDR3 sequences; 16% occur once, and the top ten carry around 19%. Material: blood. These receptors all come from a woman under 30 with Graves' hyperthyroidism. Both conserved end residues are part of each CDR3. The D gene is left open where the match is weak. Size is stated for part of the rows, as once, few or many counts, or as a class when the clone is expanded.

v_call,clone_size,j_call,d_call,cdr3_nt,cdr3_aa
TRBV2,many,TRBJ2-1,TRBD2,TGTGCCAGCACGCCACTAGCGGTCTCCTACAATGAGCAGTTCTTC,CASTPLAVSYNEQFF
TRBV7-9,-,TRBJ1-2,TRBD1,TGTGCCAGCAGCCCGAAGGGACAGGGCTATGGCTACACCTTC,CASSPKGQGYGYTF
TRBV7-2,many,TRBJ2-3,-,TGTGCCAGCAGCCCTGTTCAAGAAGTCACAGATACGCAGTATTTT,CASSPVQEVTDTQYF
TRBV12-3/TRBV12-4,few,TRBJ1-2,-,TGTGCCAGCAGTTTCGAGGACATAGCCTATGGCTACACCTTC,CASSFEDIAYGYTF
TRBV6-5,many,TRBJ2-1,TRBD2,TGTGCCAGCAGTTACTTTAAGACTAGCGGGGGGAATGAGCAGTTCTTC,CASSYFKTSGGNEQFF
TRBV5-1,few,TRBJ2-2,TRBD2,TGCGCCAGCAGCTGGACTAGCGGAGACACCGGGGAGCTGTTTTTT,CASSWTSGDTGELFF
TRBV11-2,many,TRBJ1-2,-,TGTGCCAGCAGCTTAGAGAGCGGACTCGCGGGCTACACCTTC,CASSLESGLAGYTF
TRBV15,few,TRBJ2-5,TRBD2,TGTGCCACCAGCAGAGGGGGACTAGCGACCGGAGAGACCCAGTACTTC,CATSRGGLATGETQYF
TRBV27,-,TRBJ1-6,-,TGTGCCAGCAGCCCCAGGTCAAATAATTCACCCCTCCACTTT,CASSPRSNNSPLHF
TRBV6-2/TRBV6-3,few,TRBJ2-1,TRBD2,TGTGCCAGCAGTTACCTCCTAGCGGGAGTGGGACGAAATGAGCAGTTCTTC,CASSYLLAGVGRNEQFF
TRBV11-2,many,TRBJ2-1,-,TGTGCCAGCAGGGGTTTAATGGACGAAGGGAATCATGAGCAGTTCTTC,CASRGLMDEGNHEQFF
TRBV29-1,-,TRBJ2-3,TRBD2,TGCAGCGGTGGACTAGCGCGGGGAACGGGCACAGATACGCAGTATTTT,CSGGLARGTGTDTQYF
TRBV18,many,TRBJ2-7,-,TGTGCCAGCTCACACAGTACCCCGGGGCCCTACGAGCAGTACTTC,CASSHSTPGPYEQYF
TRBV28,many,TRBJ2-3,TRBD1,TGTGCCAGCAGCCCCCTACAGGGGCGCGGGACAGATACGCAGTATTTT,CASSPLQGRGTDTQYF
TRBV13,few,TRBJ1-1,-,TGTGCCAGCGGCGGGGGGTTTAAGACTGAAGCTTTCTTT,CASGGGFKTEAFF
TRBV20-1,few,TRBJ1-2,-,TGCAGTGCTAGAGTTGAACCCCGTCGGGGCTACACCTTC,CSARVEPRRGYTF
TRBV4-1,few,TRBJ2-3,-,TGCGCCAGCAGCCAGACGAGGGCAGGCCGCACAGATACGCAGTATTTT,CASSQTRAGRTDTQYF
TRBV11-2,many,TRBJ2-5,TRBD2,TGTGCCAGCAGCTCACCTAGGGGCGGGGGACTCGGGGAGACCCAGTACTTC,CASSSPRGGGLGETQYF
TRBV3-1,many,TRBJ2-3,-,TGTGCCAGCAGCCAAGATCAACTACAGACCCTCACAGATACGCAGTATTTT,CASSQDQLQTLTDTQYF
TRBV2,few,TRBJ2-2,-,TGTGCCAGCAGTCCGACAGCGAGTAGTCCCGGGGAGCTGTTTTTT,CASSPTASSPGELFF
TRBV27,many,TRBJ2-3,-,TGTGCCAGCAGTTTAAAGCCAGGCGCAGATACGCAGTATTTT,CASSLKPGADTQYF
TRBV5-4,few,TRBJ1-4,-,TGTGCCAGCAGTTTCGCAGGGGCCCCAACTAATGAAAAACTGTTTTTT,CASSFAGAPTNEKLFF
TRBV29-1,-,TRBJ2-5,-,TGCAGCGTCGGCAGGGCACAAGGGAACCGGTACTTC,CSVGRAQGNRYF
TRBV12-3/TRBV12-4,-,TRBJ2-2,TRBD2,TGTGCCAGCAACCCGGGACTAGCGGACACCGGGGAGCTGTTTTTT,CASNPGLADTGELFF
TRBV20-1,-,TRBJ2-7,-,TGCAGTGCAGTCGCCAGATCCTACGAGCAGTACTTC,CSAVARSYEQYF
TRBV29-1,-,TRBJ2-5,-,TGCAGCGCCCCGGACACGGGCCAAGAGACCCAGTACTTC,CSAPDTGQETQYF
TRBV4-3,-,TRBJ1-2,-,TGCGCCAGCAGCCGCACACCACCTTCAGGGGCCACTAACTATGGCTACACCTTC,CASSRTPPSGATNYGYTF
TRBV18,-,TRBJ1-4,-,TGTGCCAGCTCCCGACAGCAGGGCACTAATGAAAAACTGTTTTTT,CASSRQQGTNEKLFF
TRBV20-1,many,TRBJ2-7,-,TGCAGTGCTTCTCAGGGGGGAATCTCCTACGAGCAGTACTTC,CSASQGGISYEQYF
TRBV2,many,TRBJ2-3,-,TGTGCCAGCAGAGATACAGATACGCAGTATTTT,CASRDTDTQYF
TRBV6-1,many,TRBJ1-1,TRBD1,TGTGCCAGCGAGAAGGGGACAGCGGCTGAAGCTTTCTTT,CASEKGTAAEAFF
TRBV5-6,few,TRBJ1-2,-,TGTGCCAGCAGCCCAAGACATGAAGGGGACTATGGCTACACCTTC,CASSPRHEGDYGYTF
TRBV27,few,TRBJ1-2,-,TGTGCCAGCAGTTACTCCTCGAAGGGAAATGGCTACACCTTC,CASSYSSKGNGYTF
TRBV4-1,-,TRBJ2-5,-,TGCGCCAGCAGCCAAGTAACCGGAGAGACCCAGTACTTC,CASSQVTGETQYF
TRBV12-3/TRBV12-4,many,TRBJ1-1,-,TGTGCCAGCAGTTTTATTTCGCGCTATGAAGCTTTCTTT,CASSFISRYEAFF
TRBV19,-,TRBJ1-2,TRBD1,TGTGCCAGTAGTCCAGGACAGGGGCACTATGGCTACACCTTC,CASSPGQGHYGYTF
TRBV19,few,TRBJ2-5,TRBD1,TGTGCCAGTAGTCCGCCTTGGGGACAGGGGGTCTCTCGCCAAGAGACCCAGTACTTC,CASSPPWGQGVSRQETQYF
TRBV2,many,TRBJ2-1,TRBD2,TGTGCCAGCAGTGAAGCGCTTTTTCTGACTAGCGGGGGGAGCTCCTACAATGAGCAGTTCTTC,CASSEALFLTSGGSSYNEQFF
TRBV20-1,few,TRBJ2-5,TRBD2,TGCAGTGCTAGAGCGACTAGCGGGAGGGCCCAAGAGACCCAGTACTTC,CSARATSGRAQETQYF
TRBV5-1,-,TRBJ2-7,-,TGCGCCAGCAAAGTGGGATACGCTAGATACGAGCAGTACTTC,CASKVGYARYEQYF
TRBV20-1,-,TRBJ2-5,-,TGCAGTGCTAGAGGTCCCGCTCTTGAGACCCAGTACTTC,CSARGPALETQYF
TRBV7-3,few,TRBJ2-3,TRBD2,TGTGCCAGCAGCTTAACGGGGAGGGCAGATACGCAGTATTTT,CASSLTGRADTQYF
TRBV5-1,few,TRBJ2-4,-,TGCGCCAGCAGCGGGTCCGGGCAACAGTACTTC,CASSGSGQQYF
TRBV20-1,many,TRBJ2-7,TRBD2,TGCAGTCCAGAATATACTAGCGGCTACGAGCAGTACTTC,CSPEYTSGYEQYF
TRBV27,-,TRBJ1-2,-,TGTGCCAGCAGACACTCGCTGACACCTAACTATGGCTACACCTTC,CASRHSLTPNYGYTF
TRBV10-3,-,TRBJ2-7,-,TGTGCCATCAGCCCGGACAGCTCCTACGAGCAGTACTTC,CAISPDSSYEQYF
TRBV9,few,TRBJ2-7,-,TGTGCCAGCAGCGTAGATCTGGGATTCTACGAGCAGTACTTC,CASSVDLGFYEQYF
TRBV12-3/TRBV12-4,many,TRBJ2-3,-,TGTGCCAGCAGGGCCGACCGGTCCGGAGATACGCAGTATTTT,CASRADRSGDTQYF
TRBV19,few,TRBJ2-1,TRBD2,TGTGCCAGTAGTATAGATCTCAGCGGGGGGGTTTCCTACAATGAGCAGTTCTTC,CASSIDLSGGVSYNEQFF
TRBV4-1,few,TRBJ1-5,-,TGCGCCAGCAGCCAAGACAGGGCCAGTCAGCCCCAGCATTTT,CASSQDRASQPQHF
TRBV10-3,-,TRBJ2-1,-,TGTGCCATCAGTCCCCCGGGACCCGGGGCGGGGGAGCAGTTCTTC,CAISPPGPGAGEQFF
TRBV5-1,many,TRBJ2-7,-,TGCGCCAGCAGCTTGGTCCAGGGGTCTACGTACGAGCAGTACTTC,CASSLVQGSTYEQYF
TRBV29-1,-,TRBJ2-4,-,TGCAGCGTTGAAGGGGCAGTCCCAGCCAAAAACATTCAGTACTTC,CSVEGAVPAKNIQYF
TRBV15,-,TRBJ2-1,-,TGTGCCACCAGCCCTAACCGGGTGCCGAGCTCCTACAATGAGCAGTTCTTC,CATSPNRVPSSYNEQFF
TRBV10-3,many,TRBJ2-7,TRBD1,TGTGCCATCAGTGGGACAGGGAAGGGCGAGCAGTACTTC,CAISGTGKGEQYF
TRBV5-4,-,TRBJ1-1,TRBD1,TGTGCCAGCAGCTTGGCACAGGGGAGGGAAACTGAAGCTTTCTTT,CASSLAQGRETEAFF
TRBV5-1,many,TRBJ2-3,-,TGCGCCAGCAGCATCTTACCCACAGATACGCAGTATTTT,CASSILPTDTQYF
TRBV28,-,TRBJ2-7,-,TGTGCCAGCAGTTCCCCCGGACGGACCTACGAGCAGTACTTC,CASSSPGRTYEQYF